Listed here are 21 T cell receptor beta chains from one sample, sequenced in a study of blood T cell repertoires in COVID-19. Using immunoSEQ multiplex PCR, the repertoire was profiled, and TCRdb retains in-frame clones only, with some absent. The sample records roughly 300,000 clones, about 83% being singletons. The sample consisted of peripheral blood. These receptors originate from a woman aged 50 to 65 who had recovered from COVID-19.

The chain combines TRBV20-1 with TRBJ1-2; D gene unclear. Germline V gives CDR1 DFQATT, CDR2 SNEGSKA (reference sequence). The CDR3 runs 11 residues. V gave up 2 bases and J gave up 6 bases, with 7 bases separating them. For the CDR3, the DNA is TGCAGTGCTAGACGGGTAAATGGCTACACCTTC. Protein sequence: CSARRVNGYTF.

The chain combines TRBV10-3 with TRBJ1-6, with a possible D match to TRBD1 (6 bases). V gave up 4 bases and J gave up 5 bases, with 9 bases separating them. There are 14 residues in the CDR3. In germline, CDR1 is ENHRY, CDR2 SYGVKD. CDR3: CAISGGDNNSPLHF. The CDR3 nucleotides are TGTGCCATCAGTGGAGGGGACAATAATTCACCCCTCCACTTT.

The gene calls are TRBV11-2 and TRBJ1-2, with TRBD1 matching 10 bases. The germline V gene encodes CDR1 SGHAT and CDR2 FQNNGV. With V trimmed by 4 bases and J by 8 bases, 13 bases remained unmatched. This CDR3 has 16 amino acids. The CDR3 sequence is CASSSYRDRGVGGYTF. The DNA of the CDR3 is TGTGCCAGCAGCTCTTACCGGGACAGGGGAGTAGGCGGCTACACCTTC.

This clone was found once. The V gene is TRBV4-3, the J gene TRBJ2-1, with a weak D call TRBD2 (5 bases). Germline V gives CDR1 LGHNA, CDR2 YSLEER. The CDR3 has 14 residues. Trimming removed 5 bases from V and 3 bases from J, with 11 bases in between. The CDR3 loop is CASSYPGIYNEQFF. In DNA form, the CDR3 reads TGCGCCAGCAGCTACCCCGGGATCTACAATGAGCAGTTCTTC.

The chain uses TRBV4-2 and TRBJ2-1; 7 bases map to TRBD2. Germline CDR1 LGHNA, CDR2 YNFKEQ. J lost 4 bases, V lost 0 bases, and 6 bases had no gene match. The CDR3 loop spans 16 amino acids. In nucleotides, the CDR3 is TGTGCCAGCAGCCAAGATCTTTCTAGCGGATACAATGAGCAGTTCTTC. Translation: CASSQDLSSGYNEQFF.

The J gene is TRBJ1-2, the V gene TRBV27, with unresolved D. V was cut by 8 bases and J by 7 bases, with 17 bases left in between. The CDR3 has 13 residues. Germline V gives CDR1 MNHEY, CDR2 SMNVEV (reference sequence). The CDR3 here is CASSYLPTSGYTF. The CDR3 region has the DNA TGTGCCAGCTCGTACCTCCCCACGAGTGGCTACACCTTC.

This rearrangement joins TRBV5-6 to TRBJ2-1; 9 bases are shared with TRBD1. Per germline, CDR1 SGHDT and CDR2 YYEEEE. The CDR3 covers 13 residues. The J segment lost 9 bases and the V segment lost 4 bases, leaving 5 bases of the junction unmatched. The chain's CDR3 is CASSTGTGIEQFF. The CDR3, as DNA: TGTGCCAGCAGCACCGGGACAGGGATTGAGCAGTTCTTC.

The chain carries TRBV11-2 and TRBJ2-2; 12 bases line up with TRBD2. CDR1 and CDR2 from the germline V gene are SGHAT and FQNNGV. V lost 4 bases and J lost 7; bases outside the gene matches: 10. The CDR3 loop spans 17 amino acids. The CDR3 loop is CASSSTSGSSWGGELFF. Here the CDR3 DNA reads TGTGCCAGCAGCTCGACTAGCGGGAGCAGCTGGGGCGGGGAGCTGTTTTTT.

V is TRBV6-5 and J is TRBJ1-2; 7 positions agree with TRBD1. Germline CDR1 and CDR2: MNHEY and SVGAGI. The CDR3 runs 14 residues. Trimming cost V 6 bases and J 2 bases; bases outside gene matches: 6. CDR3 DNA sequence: TGTGCCAGCAGGCGACCGGGACAGAACTATGGCTACACCTTC. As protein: CASRRPGQNYGYTF.

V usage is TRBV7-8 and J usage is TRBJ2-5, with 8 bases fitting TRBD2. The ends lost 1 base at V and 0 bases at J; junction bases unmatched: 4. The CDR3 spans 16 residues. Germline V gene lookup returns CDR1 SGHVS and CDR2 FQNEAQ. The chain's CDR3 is CASSLVGGRYQETQYF. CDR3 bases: TGTGCCAGCAGCTTAGTGGGCGGGAGGTACCAAGAGACCCAGTACTTC.

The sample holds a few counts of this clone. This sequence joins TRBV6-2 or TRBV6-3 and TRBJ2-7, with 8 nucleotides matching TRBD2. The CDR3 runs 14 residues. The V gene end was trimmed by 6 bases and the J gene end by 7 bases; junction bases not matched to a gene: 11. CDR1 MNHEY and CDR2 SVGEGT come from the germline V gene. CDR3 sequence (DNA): TGTGCCAGCAGCCCCGGGGGGGGCCGGGGTGAGCAGTACTTC. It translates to CASSPGGGRGEQYF.

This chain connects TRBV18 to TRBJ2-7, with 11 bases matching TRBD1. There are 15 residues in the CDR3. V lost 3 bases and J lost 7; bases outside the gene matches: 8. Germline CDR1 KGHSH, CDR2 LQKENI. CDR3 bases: TGTGCCAGCTCACCGCGGACAGGGGGCGCGGGGGAGCAGTACTTC. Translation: CASSPRTGGAGEQYF.

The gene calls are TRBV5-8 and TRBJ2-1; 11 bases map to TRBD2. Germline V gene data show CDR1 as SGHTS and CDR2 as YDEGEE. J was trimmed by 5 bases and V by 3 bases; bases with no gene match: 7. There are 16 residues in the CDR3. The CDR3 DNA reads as TGTGCCAGCAGCTCACTAGCGGGGGCCCCGGACAATGAGCAGTTCTTC. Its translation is CASSSLAGAPDNEQFF.

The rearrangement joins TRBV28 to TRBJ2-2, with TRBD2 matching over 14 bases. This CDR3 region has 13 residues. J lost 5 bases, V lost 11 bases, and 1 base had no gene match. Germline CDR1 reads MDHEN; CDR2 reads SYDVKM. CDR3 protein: CAGLAGGTGELFF. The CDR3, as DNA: TGTGCCGGACTAGCGGGAGGTACCGGGGAGCTGTTTTTT.

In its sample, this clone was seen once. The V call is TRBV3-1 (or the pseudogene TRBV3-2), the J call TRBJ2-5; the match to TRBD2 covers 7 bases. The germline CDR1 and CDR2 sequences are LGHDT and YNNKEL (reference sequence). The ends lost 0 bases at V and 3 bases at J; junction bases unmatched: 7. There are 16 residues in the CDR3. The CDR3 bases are TGTGCCAGCAGCCAAGAGGGAGGGAGCCTGAAAGAGACCCAGTACTTC. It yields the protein CASSQEGGSLKETQYF.

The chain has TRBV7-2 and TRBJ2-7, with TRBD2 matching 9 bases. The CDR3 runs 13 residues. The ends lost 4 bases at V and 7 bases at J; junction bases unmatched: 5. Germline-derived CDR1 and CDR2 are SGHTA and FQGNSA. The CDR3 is CASSWTSAGEQYF. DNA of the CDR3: TGTGCCAGCAGCTGGACTAGCGCGGGGGAGCAGTACTTC.

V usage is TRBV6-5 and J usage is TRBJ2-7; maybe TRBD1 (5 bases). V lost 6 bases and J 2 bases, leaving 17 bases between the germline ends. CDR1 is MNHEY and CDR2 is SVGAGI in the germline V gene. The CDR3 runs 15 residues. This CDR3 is CASRALGARAYEQYF. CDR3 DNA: TGTGCCAGCAGAGCCCTTGGGGCTAGAGCCTACGAGCAGTACTTC.

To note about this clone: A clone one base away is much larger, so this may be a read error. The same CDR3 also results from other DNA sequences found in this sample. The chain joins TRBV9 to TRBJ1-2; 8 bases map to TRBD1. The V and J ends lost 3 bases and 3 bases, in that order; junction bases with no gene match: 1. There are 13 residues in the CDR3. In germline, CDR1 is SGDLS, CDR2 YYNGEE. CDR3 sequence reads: CASSAQGDYGYTF. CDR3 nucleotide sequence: TGTGCCAGCAGCGCACAGGGGGACTATGGCTACACCTTC. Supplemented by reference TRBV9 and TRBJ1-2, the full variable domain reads DSGVTQTPKHLITATGQRVTLRCSPRSGDLSVYWYQQSLDQGLQFLIQYYNGEERAKGNILERFSAQQFPDLHSELNLSSLELGDSALYFCASSAQGDYGYTFGSGTRLTVV.

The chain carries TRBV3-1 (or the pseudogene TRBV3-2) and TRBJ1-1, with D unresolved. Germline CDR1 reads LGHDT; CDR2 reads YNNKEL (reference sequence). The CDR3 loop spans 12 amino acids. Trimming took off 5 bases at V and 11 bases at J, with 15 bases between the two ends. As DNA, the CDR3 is TGTGCCAGCAGCAGAGGCCGAGCCGAGGCTTTCTTT. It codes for CASSRGRAEAFF.

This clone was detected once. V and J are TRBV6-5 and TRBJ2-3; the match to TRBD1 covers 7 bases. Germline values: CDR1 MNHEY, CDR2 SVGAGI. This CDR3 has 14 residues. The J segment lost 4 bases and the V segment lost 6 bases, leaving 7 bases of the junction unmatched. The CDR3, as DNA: TGTGCCAGCAGCCCGAGGGACAGCTCAGATACGCAGTATTTT. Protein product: CASSPRDSSDTQYF.

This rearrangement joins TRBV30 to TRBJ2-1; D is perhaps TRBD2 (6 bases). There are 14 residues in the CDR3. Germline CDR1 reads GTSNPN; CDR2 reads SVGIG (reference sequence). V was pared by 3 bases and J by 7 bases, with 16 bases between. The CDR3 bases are TGTGCCTGGAGACCCCGGGGACTCGTTAATGAGCAGTTCTTC. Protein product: CAWRPRGLVNEQFF.